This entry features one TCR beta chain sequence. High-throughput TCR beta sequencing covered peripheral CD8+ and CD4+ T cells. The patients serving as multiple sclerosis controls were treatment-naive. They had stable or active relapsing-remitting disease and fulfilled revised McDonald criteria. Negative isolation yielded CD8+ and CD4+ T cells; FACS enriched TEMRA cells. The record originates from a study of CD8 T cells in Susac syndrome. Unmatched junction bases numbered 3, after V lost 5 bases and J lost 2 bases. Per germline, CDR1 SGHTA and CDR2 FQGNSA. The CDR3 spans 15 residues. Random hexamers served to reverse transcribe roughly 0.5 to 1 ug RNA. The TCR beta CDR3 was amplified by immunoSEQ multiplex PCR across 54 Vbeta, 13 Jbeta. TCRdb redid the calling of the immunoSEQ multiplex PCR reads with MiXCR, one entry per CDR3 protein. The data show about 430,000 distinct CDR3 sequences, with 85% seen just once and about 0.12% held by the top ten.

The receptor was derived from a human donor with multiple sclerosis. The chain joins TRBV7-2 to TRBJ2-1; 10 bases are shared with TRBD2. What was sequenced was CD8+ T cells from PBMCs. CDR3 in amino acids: CASSTGTSAYNEQFF. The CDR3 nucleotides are TGTGCCAGCAGCACCGGGACTAGCGCCTACAATGAGCAGTTCTTC.